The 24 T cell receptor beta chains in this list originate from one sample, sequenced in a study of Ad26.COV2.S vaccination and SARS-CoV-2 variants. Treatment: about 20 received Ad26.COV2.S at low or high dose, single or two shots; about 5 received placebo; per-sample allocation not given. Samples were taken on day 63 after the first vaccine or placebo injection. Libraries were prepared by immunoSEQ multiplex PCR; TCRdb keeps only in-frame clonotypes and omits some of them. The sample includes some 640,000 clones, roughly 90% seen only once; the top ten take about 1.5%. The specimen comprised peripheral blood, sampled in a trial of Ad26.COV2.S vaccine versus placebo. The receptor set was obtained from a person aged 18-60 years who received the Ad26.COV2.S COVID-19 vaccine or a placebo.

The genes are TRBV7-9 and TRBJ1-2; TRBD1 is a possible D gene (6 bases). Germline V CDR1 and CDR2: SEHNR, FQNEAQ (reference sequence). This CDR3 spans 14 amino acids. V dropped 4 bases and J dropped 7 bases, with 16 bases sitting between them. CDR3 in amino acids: CASSSTGIWVGYTF. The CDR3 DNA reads TGTGCCAGCAGCTCAACAGGGATTTGGGTTGGCTACACCTTC.

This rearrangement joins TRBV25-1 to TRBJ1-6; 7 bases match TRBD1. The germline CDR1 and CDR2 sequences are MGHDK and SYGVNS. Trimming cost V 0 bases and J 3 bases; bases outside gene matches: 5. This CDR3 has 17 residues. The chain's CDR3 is CASSEYTGANYNSPLHF. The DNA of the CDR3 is TGTGCCAGCAGTGAATATACAGGGGCCAACTATAATTCACCCCTCCACTTT.

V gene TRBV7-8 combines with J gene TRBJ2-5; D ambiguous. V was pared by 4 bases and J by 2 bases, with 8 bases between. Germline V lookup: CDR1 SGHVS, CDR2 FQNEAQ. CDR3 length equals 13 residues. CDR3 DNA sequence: TGTGCCAGCAGCTCGTCCCATCAAGAGACCCAGTACTTC. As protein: CASSSSHQETQYF.

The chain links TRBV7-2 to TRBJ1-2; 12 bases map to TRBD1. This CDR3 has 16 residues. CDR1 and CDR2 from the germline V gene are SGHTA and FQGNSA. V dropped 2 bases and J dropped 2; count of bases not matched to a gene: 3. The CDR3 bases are TGTGCCAGCAGCTTAAGCGGGACAGGGGGCAACTATGGCTACACCTTC. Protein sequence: CASSLSGTGGNYGYTF.

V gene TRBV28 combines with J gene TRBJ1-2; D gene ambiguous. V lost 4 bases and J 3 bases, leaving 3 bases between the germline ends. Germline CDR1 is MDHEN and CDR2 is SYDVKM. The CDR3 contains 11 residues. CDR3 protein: CASSSYYGYTF. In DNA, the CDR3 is TGTGCCAGCAGTTCCTACTATGGCTACACCTTC.

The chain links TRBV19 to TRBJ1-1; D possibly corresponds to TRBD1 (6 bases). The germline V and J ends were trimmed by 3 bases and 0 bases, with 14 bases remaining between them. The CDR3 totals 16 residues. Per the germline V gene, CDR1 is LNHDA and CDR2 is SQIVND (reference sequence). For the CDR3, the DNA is TGTGCCAGTAGTATGCCGGGACAACGGCTGAACACTGAAGCTTTCTTT. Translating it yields CASSMPGQRLNTEAFF. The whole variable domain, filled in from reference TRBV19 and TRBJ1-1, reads DGGITQSPKYLFRKEGQNVTLSCEQNLNHDAMYWYRQDPGQGLRLIYYSQIVNDFQKGDIAEGYSVSREKKESFPLTVTSAQKNPTAFYLCASSMPGQRLNTEAFFGQGTRLTVV.

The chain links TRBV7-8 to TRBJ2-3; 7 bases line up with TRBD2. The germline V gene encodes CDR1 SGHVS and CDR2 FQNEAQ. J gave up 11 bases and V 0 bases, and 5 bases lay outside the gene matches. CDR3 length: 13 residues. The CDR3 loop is CASSLARELMQYF. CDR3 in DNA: TGTGCCAGCAGCTTAGCGCGGGAGTTGATGCAGTATTTT.

The CDR3 is CAWGRGNYGYTF. In nucleotides, the CDR3 is TGTGCCTGGGGCAGGGGGAACTATGGCTACACCTTC. The gene calls are TRBV30 and TRBJ1-2; TRBD1 matches 7 bases. CDR1 is GTSNPN and CDR2 is SVGIG in the germline V gene (reference sequence). The CDR3 runs 12 residues. V shed 5 bases, J shed 2 bases, and the junction held 2 bases outside the gene matches.

CDR3 nucleotides: TGTGCCTGGAGTGTGGGGGCTGAAGCTTTCTTT. Translated, it gives CAWSVGAEAFF. The chain recombines TRBV30 with TRBJ1-1; D perhaps matches TRBD1 (5 bases). The CDR3 is 11 residues long. CDR1 is GTSNPN and CDR2 is SVGIG in the germline V gene (reference sequence). V shed 0 bases and J shed 6 bases, with 5 bases lying between them.

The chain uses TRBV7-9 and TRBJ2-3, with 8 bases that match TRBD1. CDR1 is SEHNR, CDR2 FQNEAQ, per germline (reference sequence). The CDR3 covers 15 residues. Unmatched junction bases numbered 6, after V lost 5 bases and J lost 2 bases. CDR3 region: CASSLGQGYTDTQYF. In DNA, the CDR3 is TGTGCCAGCAGCCTAGGACAGGGCTACACAGATACGCAGTATTTT.

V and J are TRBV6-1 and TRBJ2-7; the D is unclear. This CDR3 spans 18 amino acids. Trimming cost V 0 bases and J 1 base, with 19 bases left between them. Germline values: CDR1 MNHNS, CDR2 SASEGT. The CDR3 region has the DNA TGTGCCAGCAGTGAAGCGCCGTCCCTGTACACCCGGTCCTACGAGCAGTACTTC. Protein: CASSEAPSLYTRSYEQYF.

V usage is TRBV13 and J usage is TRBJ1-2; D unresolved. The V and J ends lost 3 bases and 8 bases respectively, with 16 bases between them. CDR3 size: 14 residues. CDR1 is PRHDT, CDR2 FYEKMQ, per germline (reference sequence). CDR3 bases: TGTGCCAGCAGCTTCCAGGAGCCATTGGAAGGCTACACCTTC. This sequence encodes CASSFQEPLEGYTF.

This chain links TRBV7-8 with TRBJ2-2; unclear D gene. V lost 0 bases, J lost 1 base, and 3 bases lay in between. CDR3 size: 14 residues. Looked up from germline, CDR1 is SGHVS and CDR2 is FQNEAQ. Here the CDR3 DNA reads TGTGCCAGCAGCTTAGCAGGGAACACCGGGGAGCTGTTTTTT. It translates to CASSLAGNTGELFF.

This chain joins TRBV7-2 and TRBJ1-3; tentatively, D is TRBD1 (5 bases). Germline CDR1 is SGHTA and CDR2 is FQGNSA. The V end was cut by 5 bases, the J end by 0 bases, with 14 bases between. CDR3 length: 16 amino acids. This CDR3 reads CASSKGHTVSGNTIYF. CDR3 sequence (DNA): TGTGCCAGCAGCAAAGGACACACCGTCTCTGGAAACACCATATATTTT.

CDR3 DNA: TGTGCCAGCTCACCAGGGGGAACCACAGATACGCAGTATTTT. Amino acids: CASSPGGTTDTQYF. V usage is TRBV18 and J usage is TRBJ2-3; D possibly uses TRBD1 or TRBD2 (5 bases each). The CDR3 runs 14 residues. Germline V gene lookup returns CDR1 KGHSH and CDR2 LQKENI. The germline V and J ends were trimmed by 2 bases and 2 bases, with 8 bases remaining between them.

Written as DNA, the CDR3 is TGTGCCAGTAGTATTAGGGCGTACATCTCTGGAAACACCATATATTTT. This gives the protein CASSIRAYISGNTIYF. The chain joins TRBV19 to TRBJ1-3, with no clear D. The CDR3 has 16 amino acids. CDR1 is LNHDA and CDR2 is SQIVND in the germline V gene (reference sequence). V dropped 3 bases and J dropped 0 bases, with 12 bases sitting between them. The whole variable domain, filled in from reference TRBV19 and TRBJ1-3, reads DGGITQSPKYLFRKEGQNVTLSCEQNLNHDAMYWYRQDPGQGLRLIYYSQIVNDFQKGDIAEGYSVSREKKESFPLTVTSAQKNPTAFYLCASSIRAYISGNTIYFGEGSWLTVV.

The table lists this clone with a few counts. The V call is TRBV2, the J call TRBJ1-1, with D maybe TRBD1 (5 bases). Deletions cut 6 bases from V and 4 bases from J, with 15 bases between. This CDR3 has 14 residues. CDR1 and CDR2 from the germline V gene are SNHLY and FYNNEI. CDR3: CASSGQAGGTEAFF. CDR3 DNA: TGTGCCAGCAGCGGTCAGGCCGGGGGCACTGAAGCTTTCTTT. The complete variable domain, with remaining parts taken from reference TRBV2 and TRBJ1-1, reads EPEVTQTPSHQVTQMGQEVILRCVPISNHLYFYWYRQILGQKVEFLVSFYNNEISEKSEIFDDQFSVERPDGSNFTLKIRSTKLEDSAMYFCASSGQAGGTEAFFGQGTRLTVV.

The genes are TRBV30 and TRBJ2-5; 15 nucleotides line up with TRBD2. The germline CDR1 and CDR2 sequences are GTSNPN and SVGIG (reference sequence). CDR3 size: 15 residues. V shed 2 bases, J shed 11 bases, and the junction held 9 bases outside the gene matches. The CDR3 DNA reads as TGTGCCTGGAGTCTCCCGGGACTAGCGGGGGGCGGGCAGTACTTC. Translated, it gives CAWSLPGLAGGGQYF.

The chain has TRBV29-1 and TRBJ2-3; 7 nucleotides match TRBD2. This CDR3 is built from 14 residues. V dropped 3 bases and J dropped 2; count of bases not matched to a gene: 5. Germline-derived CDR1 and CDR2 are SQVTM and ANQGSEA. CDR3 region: CSVDGGGNTDTQYF. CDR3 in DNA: TGCAGCGTTGACGGGGGAGGGAACACAGATACGCAGTATTTT.

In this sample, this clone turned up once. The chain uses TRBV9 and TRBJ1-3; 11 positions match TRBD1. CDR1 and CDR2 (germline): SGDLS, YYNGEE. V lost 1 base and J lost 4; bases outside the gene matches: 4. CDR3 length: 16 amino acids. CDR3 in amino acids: CASSVFGTGGGNTIYF. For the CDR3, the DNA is TGTGCCAGCAGCGTATTTGGGACAGGGGGGGGAAACACCATATATTTT.

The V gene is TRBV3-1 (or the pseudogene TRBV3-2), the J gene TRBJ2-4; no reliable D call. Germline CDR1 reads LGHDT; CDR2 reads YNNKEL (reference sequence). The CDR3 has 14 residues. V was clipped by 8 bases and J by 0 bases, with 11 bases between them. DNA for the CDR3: TGTGCCAGCGGCTCCTCGCTAGCCAAAAACATTCAGTACTTC. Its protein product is CASGSSLAKNIQYF.

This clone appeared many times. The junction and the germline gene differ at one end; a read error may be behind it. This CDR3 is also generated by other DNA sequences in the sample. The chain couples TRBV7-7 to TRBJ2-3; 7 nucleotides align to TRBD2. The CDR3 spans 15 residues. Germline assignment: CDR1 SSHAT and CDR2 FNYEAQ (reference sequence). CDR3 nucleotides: TGTGCTAGCAGCTTATCGGGAGGTGCCACAGATACGCAGTATTTT. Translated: CASSLSGGATDTQYF.

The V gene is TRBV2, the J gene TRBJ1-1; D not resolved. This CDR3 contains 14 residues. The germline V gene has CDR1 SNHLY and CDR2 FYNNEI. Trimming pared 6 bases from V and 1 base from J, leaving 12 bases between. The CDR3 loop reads CASRERTGNTEAFF. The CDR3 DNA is TGTGCCAGCAGGGAACGGACGGGGAACACTGAAGCTTTCTTT.

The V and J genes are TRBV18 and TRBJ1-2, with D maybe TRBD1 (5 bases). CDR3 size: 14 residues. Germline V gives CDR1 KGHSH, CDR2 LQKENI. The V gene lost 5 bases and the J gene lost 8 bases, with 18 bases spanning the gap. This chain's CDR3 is CASSGGLRAGGYTF. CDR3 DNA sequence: TGTGCCAGCTCAGGGGGACTGCGCGCCGGGGGCTACACCTTC.